These 24 T cell receptor beta chains share one sample of origin, sequenced in a study of blood T cell repertoires in COVID-19. The method was immunoSEQ multiplex PCR; TCRdb's version includes in-frame clones alone and lacks a portion of them. The profile shows under 200,000 clones, about 85% of them singletons. What was sequenced was peripheral blood. The receptors originated from a woman aged 80 or over with acute or convalescent COVID-19.

This clone was picked up a small number of times. This sequence joins TRBV4-3 and TRBJ2-1; D not certain. This CDR3 contains 15 residues. The germline CDR1 and CDR2 sequences are LGHNA and YSLEER. The V end lost 0 bases, the J end lost 4 bases, and 10 bases lay between the germline ends. The CDR3 sequence: CASSQDLQIYNEQFF. CDR3 bases: TGCGCCAGCAGCCAAGATCTACAGATATACAATGAGCAGTTCTTC.

The chain links TRBV4-3 to TRBJ2-6; maybe TRBD1 (6 bases). Germline V gene data show CDR1 as LGHNA and CDR2 as YSLEER. The ends were cut back, 5 bases at V and 1 base at J, with 9 bases in the middle. This CDR3 region has 15 residues. CDR3 loop: CASSVGASGANVLTF. The CDR3 bases are TGCGCCAGCAGCGTGGGGGCTTCTGGGGCCAACGTCCTGACTTTC.

The chain links TRBV5-1 to TRBJ2-7; 8 bases are a match to TRBD1. Germline V lookup: CDR1 SGHRS, CDR2 YFSETQ. This CDR3 region has 14 residues. J gave up 3 bases and V 5 bases, and 7 bases lay outside the gene matches. The CDR3 nucleotides read TGCGCCAGCAGTCCATATACAGGGGGCTACGAGCAGTACTTC. It yields the protein CASSPYTGGYEQYF.

The genes are TRBV19 and TRBJ1-5, with 8 positions matching TRBD1. In germline, CDR1 is LNHDA, CDR2 SQIVND (reference sequence). The CDR3 spans 16 residues. Trimming cost V 4 bases and J 6 bases; bases outside gene matches: 11. CDR3 sequence (DNA): TGTGCCAGTAGTACGGCCGACAGGGGTTGGGGTCAGCCCCAGCATTTT. This translates into CASSTADRGWGQPQHF.

The V and J genes are TRBV9 and TRBJ2-2; 12 nucleotides match TRBD1. The CDR3 length is 16 residues. V shed 4 bases, J shed 7 bases, and the junction held 8 bases outside the gene matches. Germline CDR1 reads SGDLS; CDR2 reads YYNGEE. CDR3 in amino acids: CASSLDGTGGGGELFF. DNA for the CDR3: TGTGCCAGCAGCTTAGACGGGACAGGGGGCGGCGGGGAGCTGTTTTTT.

This chain joins TRBV20-1 and TRBJ2-4; D remains ambiguous. Per the germline V gene, CDR1 is DFQATT and CDR2 is SNEGSKA (reference sequence). CDR3 length: 11 residues. V dropped 0 bases and J dropped 12 bases, with 9 bases sitting between them. CDR3 sequence: CSARDTSTQYF. CDR3 coding DNA: TGCAGTGCTAGAGATACGAGTACTCAGTACTTC.

This rearrangement joins TRBV4-1 to TRBJ2-1; 8 positions agree with TRBD1. The junction had 7 bases not matched to a gene; V was cut back by 3 bases and J by 6 bases. The CDR3 sequence is 15 residues long. The germline CDR1 and CDR2 sequences are MGHRA and YSYEKL. The CDR3, as DNA: TGCGCCAGCAGCCAGGACAGGGTGTACATCAATGAGCAGTTCTTC. Its translation is CASSQDRVYINEQFF.

V and J are TRBV28 and TRBJ1-2; TRBD1 matches 7 bases. The V gene end was trimmed by 6 bases and the J gene end by 1 base; junction bases not matched to a gene: 5. CDR1 and CDR2 (germline): MDHEN, SYDVKM. The CDR3 extends over 14 amino acids. The CDR3 coding sequence is TGTGCCAGCAGCACCGGGACAGTTAACTATGGCTACACCTTC. Amino acid sequence: CASSTGTVNYGYTF.

The V call is TRBV5-4, the J call TRBJ2-1, with D possibly TRBD2 on 5 matching bases. The CDR3 contains 15 residues. From germline, CDR1 is SGHNT and CDR2 YYREEE (reference sequence). V dropped 4 bases and J dropped 5 bases, with 16 bases sitting between them. This CDR3 reads CASSRWSGKNNEQFF. CDR3 sequence (DNA): TGTGCCAGCAGCCGATGGTCCGGGAAAAACAATGAGCAGTTCTTC.

To note about this clone: In the same sample, other DNA sequences code for this CDR3. The V call is TRBV30, the J call TRBJ1-2; maybe TRBD1 (5 bases). Trimming took 2 bases from V and 2 from J, leaving 18 bases between them. Germline-derived CDR1 and CDR2 are GTSNPN and SVGIG (reference sequence). The CDR3 contains 16 residues. This CDR3 reads CAWSQASGWGNYGYTF. CDR3 bases: TGTGCCTGGAGTCAGGCGTCAGGATGGGGCAACTATGGCTACACCTTC.

The J gene is TRBJ1-5, the V gene TRBV18; D gene ambiguous. Germline values: CDR1 KGHSH, CDR2 LQKENI. V was trimmed by 5 bases and J by 4 bases, leaving 9 bases between them. The CDR3 contains 13 residues. CDR3 nucleotides: TGTGCCAGCTCAAGAGAGAAAAATCAGCCCCAGCATTTT. It is translated as CASSREKNQPQHF. Combining the CDR3 with reference TRBV18 and TRBJ1-5 gives the whole variable domain NAGVMQNPRHLVRRRGQEARLRCSPMKGHSHVYWYRQLPEEGLKFMVYLQKENIIDESGMPKERFSAEFPKEGPSILRIQQVVRGDSAAYFCASSREKNQPQHFGDGTRLSIL.

This sequence joins TRBV5-1 and TRBJ1-1; a weak D match, TRBD1 (5 bases). Trimming cost V 2 bases and J 7 bases, with 12 bases left between them. The CDR3 consists of 13 residues. The germline CDR1 and CDR2 sequences are SGHRS and YFSETQ. The CDR3 protein is CASSFQEGDEAFF. The CDR3 nucleotides read TGCGCCAGCAGCTTTCAAGAAGGGGATGAAGCTTTCTTT.

The chain joins TRBV27 to TRBJ2-2; D is possibly TRBD1 (6 bases). CDR1 MNHEY and CDR2 SMNVEV come from the germline V gene (reference sequence). The V end was cut by 8 bases, the J end by 4 bases, with 14 bases between. There are 14 residues in the CDR3. The CDR3 loop reads CASGRQVATGELFF. The CDR3, as DNA: TGTGCCAGCGGACGACAGGTTGCCACCGGGGAGCTGTTTTTT.

The chain carries TRBV6-5 and TRBJ1-2; 9 bases line up with TRBD1. Germline CDR1 reads MNHEY; CDR2 reads SVGAGI. The J segment lost 8 bases and the V segment lost 4 bases, leaving 11 bases of the junction unmatched. The CDR3 has 15 residues. Here the CDR3 reads CASSSPGQGFKGYTF. The CDR3 nucleotides are TGTGCCAGCAGTTCTCCGGGACAGGGTTTCAAGGGCTACACCTTC.

The chain recombines TRBV5-1 with TRBJ2-2; 7 bases fit TRBD1. The V gene end was trimmed by 7 bases and the J gene end by 2 bases; junction bases not matched to a gene: 8. CDR1 and CDR2 (germline): SGHRS, YFSETQ. CDR3 length: 15 residues. CDR3 nucleotides: TGCGCCAGCGGTAGGGGGACAGCAAACACCGGGGAGCTGTTTTTT. It codes for CASGRGTANTGELFF.

About this clone itself: A junction boundary mismatches the germline segment, possibly from a read error. CDR3 sequence (DNA): TGTGCCAGCAGTTTAGGCGTCTCTGGAAACACCATATATTTT. Protein: CASSLGVSGNTIYF. This rearrangement joins TRBV7-9 to TRBJ1-3; D gene unclear. This CDR3 contains 14 residues. The germline CDR1 and CDR2 sequences are SEHNR and FQNEAQ (reference sequence).

V gene TRBV10-3 combines with J gene TRBJ2-1; 10 bases agree with TRBD2. CDR1 and CDR2 from the germline V gene are ENHRY and SYGVKD. V dropped 6 bases and J dropped 4; count of bases not matched to a gene: 21. This CDR3 is 20 amino acids long. DNA of the CDR3: TGTGCCATCAGCCGCGACCCTCCCGCTCAAGCGGGAGGGGGGTACAATGAGCAGTTCTTC. Its protein product is CAISRDPPAQAGGGYNEQFF.

The chain combines TRBV5-1 with TRBJ1-4; 8 nucleotides match TRBD1. With 7 bases clipped from V and 3 bases from J, the junction kept 2 bases outside the gene matches. Per germline, CDR1 SGHRS and CDR2 YFSETQ. The CDR3 contains 13 residues. The CDR3 DNA reads TGCGCCAGCGCACAGGGGGCTAATGAAAAACTGTTTTTT. The encoded protein is CASAQGANEKLFF. Filled out from reference TRBV5-1 and TRBJ1-4, the complete variable domain reads KAGVTQTPRYLIKTRGQQVTLSCSPISGHRSVSWYQQTPGQGLQFLFEYFSETQRNKGNFPGRFSGRQFSNSRSEMNVSTLELGDSALYLCASAQGANEKLFFGSGTQLSVL.

The CDR3 reads CASSLPGEAHSPNYGYTF. CDR3 coding DNA: TGTGCCAGCAGCTTGCCCGGGGAGGCACATTCTCCTAACTATGGCTACACCTTC. The genes are TRBV9 and TRBJ1-2; D is unclear. The CDR3 covers 18 residues. From germline, CDR1 is SGDLS and CDR2 YYNGEE. The V and J ends lost 4 bases and 0 bases respectively, with 22 bases between them.

The rearrangement uses TRBV19 and TRBJ2-5; 13 positions agree with TRBD2. Germline values: CDR1 LNHDA, CDR2 SQIVND (reference sequence). This CDR3 contains 15 residues. The J segment lost 5 bases and the V segment lost 7 bases, leaving 7 bases of the junction unmatched. This chain's CDR3 is CASIRTSGSWETQYF. CDR3 sequence (DNA): TGTGCCAGTATCCGGACTAGCGGGAGTTGGGAGACCCAGTACTTC.

This sequence joins TRBV19 and TRBJ2-7, with 10 bases fitting TRBD1. The CDR3 loop spans 14 amino acids. Germline V gene data show CDR1 as LNHDA and CDR2 as SQIVND (reference sequence). The V segment lost 4 bases and the J segment 2 bases; nucleotides outside the gene matches: 2. For the CDR3, the DNA is TGTGCCAGTAGTAGCGGACAGGGGGCCTACGAGCAGTACTTC. Amino acid sequence: CASSSGQGAYEQYF.

This clone was counted once. The chain has TRBV7-9 and TRBJ1-5; D is perhaps TRBD1 (5 bases). Trimming stripped 5 bases from V and 7 bases from J, with 15 bases between. The CDR3 totals 14 residues. The germline V gene encodes CDR1 SEHNR and CDR2 FQNEAQ (reference sequence). The CDR3 coding sequence is TGTGCCAGCAGCCCCCACGGGGGGAAGCAGCCCCAGCATTTT. It is translated as CASSPHGGKQPQHF.

This chain joins TRBV18 and TRBJ1-1, with D perhaps TRBD1 (6 bases). Germline values: CDR1 KGHSH, CDR2 LQKENI. The CDR3 has 17 amino acids. V was clipped by 0 bases and J by 1 base, with 15 bases between them. Here the CDR3 reads CASSPPDSRSKNTEAFF. The CDR3 region has the DNA TGTGCCAGCTCACCACCGGACAGTCGCAGCAAGAACACTGAAGCTTTCTTT.

The chain combines TRBV6-5 with TRBJ1-2; TRBD1 matches at 9 bases. Germline CDR1 is MNHEY and CDR2 is SVGAGI. V lost 5 bases to trimming and J lost 3 bases; unmatched junction nucleotides: 4. The CDR3 sequence is 14 residues long. The CDR3 DNA reads as TGTGCCAGCAGTCGGGACAGGGAGTACTATGGCTACACCTTC. Protein: CASSRDREYYGYTF.